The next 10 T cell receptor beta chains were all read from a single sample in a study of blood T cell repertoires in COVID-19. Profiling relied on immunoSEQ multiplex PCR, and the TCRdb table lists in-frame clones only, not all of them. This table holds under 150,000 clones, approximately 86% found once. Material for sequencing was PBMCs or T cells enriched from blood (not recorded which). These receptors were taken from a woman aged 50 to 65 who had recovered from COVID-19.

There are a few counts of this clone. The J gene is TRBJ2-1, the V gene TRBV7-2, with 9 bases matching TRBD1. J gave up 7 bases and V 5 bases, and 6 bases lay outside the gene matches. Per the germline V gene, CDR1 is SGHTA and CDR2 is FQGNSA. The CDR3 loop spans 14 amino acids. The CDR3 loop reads CASSPGTGKNEQFF. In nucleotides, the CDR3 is TGTGCCAGCAGCCCCGGGACAGGGAAAAATGAGCAGTTCTTC. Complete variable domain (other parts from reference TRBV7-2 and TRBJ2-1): GAGVSQSPSNKVTEKGKDVELRCDPISGHTALYWYRQSLGQGLEFLIYFQGNSAPDKSGLPSDRFSAERTGGSVSTLTIQRTQQEDSAVYLCASSPGTGKNEQFFGPGTRLTVL.

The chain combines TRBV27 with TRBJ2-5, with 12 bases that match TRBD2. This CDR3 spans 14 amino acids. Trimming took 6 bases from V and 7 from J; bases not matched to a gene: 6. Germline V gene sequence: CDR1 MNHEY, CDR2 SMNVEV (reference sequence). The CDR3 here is CASRASGGVGTQYF. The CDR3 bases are TGTGCCAGCAGGGCTAGCGGGGGGGTGGGGACCCAGTACTTC.

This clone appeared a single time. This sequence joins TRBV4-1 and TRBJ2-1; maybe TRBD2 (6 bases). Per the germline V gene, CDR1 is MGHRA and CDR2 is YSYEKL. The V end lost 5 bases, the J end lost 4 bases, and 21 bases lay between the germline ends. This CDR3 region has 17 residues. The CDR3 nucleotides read TGCGCCAGCAGCTTCCTTATCCGGGGGACCCGGTACAATGAGCAGTTCTTC. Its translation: CASSFLIRGTRYNEQFF.

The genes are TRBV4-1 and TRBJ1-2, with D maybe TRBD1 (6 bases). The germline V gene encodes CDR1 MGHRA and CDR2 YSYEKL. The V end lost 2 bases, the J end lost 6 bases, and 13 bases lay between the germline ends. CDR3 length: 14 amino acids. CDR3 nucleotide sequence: TGCGCCAGCAGCCAAACAGGGTCGGTGAATGGCTACACCTTC. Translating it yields CASSQTGSVNGYTF.

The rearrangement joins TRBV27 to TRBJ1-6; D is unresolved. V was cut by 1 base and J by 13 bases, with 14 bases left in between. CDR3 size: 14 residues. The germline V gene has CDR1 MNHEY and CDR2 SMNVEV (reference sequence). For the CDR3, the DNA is TGTGCCAGCAGTTTATTCCCCACTAGGTATCCCCTCCACTTT. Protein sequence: CASSLFPTRYPLHF.

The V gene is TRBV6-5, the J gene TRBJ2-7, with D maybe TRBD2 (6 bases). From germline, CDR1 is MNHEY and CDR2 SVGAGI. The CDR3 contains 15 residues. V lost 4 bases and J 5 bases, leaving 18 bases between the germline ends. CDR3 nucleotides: TGTGCCAGCAGTTCCCGGGCCCCCGGCGGGAACGAGCAGTACTTC. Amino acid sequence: CASSSRAPGGNEQYF.

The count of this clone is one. The CDR3 loop is CASIPRVTYNEQFF. The CDR3 DNA sequence: TGTGCCAGCATCCCCCGGGTCACCTACAATGAGCAGTTCTTC. This chain joins TRBV5-5 and TRBJ2-1; D gene ambiguous. V lost 6 bases to trimming and J lost 2 bases, with 12 bases between them. This CDR3 has 14 amino acids. The germline CDR1 and CDR2 sequences are SGHKS and YYEKEE (reference sequence). Full variable domain (missing parts from reference TRBV5-5 and TRBJ2-1): DAGVTQSPTHLIKTRGQQVTLRCSPISGHKSVSWYQQVLGQGPQFIFQYYEKEERGRGNFPDRFSARQFPNYSSELNVNALLLGDSALYLCASIPRVTYNEQFFGPGTRLTVL.

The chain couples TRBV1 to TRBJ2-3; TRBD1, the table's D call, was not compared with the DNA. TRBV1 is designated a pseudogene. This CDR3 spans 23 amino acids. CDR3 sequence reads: CTSSQDSRKINGTGDPSTDTQYF. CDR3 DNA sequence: TGCACCAGCAGCCAAGATTCGCGAAAGATCAACGGGACAGGGGATCCTAGCACAGATACGCAGTATTTT.

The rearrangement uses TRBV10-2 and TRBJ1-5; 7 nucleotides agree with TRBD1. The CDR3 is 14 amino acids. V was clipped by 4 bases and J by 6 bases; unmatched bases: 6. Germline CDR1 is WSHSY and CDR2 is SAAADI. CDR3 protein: CASSATGSSQPQHF. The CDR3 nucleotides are TGCGCCAGCAGTGCGACAGGGTCGTCTCAGCCCCAGCATTTT.

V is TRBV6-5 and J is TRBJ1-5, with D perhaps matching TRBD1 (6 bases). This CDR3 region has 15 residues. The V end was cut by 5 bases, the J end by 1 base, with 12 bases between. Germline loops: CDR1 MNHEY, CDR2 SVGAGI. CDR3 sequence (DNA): TGTGCCAGCAGTCACAGGGATAGGAGCAATCAGCCCCAGCATTTT. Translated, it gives CASSHRDRSNQPQHF.